This T cell receptor beta chain was identified in a study of blood T cell repertoires in COVID-19. Overall study context: Spain, Italy and the United States supplied samples that represented acute and convalescent COVID-19. The analysed material was cDNA or gDNA that came from T cells, B-cell-depleted T cells, or PBMCs.

The V gene's germline CDR1 is MNHNY and CDR2 SVGAGI (reference sequence). Trimming cost V 4 bases and J 8 bases, with 17 bases left between them. This CDR3 comprises 14 residues. Authors' analysis steps: Scientists estimated how many nucleated cells there were by amplifying reference gene primers. Sequencing used immunoSEQ multiplex PCR; TCRdb keeps in-frame clones, though not all of them. Clone size and V and J calls were adopted from that table, with D and trimming inferred from the DNA. This table has 150,000 or so clones, more than 65% appearing once. The sequence came from a woman in her forties or fifties in a cohort sampled during active or convalescent COVID-19. The sample consisted of peripheral blood. V gene TRBV6-6 combines with J gene TRBJ1-2; tentative D call: TRBD1 (5 bases). The CDR3 DNA is TGTGCCAGCAGTTCCGTTAGGGGCCCGCTGGGCTACACCTTC. It translates to CASSSVRGPLGYTF.